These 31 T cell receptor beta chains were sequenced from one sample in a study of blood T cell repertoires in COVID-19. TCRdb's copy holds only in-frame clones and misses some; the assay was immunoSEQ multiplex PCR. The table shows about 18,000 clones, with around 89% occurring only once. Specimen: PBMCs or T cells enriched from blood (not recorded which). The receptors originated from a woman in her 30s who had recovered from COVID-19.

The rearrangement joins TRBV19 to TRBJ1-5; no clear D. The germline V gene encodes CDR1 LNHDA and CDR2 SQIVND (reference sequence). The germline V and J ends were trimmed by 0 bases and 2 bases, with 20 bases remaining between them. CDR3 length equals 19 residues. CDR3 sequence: CASSIDWFGGRVGNQPQHF. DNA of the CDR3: TGTGCCAGTAGTATAGATTGGTTTGGAGGGAGGGTGGGCAATCAGCCCCAGCATTTT.

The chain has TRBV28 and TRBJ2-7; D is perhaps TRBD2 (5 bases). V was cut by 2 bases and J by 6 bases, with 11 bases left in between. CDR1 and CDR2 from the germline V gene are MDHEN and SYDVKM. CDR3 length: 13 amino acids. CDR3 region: CASSLGRWGEQYF. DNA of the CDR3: TGTGCCAGCAGTTTAGGGAGATGGGGCGAGCAGTACTTC.

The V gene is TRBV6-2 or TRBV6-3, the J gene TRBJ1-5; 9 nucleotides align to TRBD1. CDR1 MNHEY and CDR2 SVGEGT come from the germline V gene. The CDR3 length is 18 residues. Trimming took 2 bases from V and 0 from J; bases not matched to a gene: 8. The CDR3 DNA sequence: TGTGCCAGCAGTTACCGATCGGACAGGGGAAATAGCAATCAGCCCCAGCATTTT. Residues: CASSYRSDRGNSNQPQHF.

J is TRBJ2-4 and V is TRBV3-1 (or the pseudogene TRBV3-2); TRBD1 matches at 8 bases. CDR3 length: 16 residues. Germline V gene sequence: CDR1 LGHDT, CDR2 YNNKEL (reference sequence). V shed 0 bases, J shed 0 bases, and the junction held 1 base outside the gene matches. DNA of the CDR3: TGTGCCAGCAGCCAAGAGACAGGGGTAGCCAAAAACATTCAGTACTTC. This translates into CASSQETGVAKNIQYF.

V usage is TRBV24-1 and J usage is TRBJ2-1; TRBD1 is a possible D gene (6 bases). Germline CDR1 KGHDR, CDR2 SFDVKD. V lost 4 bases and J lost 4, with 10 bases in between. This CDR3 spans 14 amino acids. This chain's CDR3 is CATSDPGQYNEQFF. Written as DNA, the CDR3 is TGTGCCACCAGTGACCCCGGACAGTACAATGAGCAGTTCTTC.

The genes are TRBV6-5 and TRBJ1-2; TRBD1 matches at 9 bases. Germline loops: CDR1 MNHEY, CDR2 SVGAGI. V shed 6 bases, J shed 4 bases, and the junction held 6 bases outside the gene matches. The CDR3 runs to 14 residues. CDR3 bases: TGTGCCAGCAGGGGACAGGGTGTGCGCTATGGCTACACCTTC. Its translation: CASRGQGVRYGYTF.

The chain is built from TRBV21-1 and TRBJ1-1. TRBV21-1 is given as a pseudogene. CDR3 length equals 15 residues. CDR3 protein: CASSKAGETNTEAFF. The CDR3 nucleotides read TGTGCCAGCAGCAAAGCCGGGGAAACAAACACTGAAGCTTTCTTT.

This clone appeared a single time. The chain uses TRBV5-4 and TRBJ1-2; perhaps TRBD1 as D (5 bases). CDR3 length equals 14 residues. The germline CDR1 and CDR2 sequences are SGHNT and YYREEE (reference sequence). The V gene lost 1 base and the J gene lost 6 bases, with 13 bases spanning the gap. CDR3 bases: TGTGCCAGCAGCTTGAATTCAGGGAATGATGGCTACACCTTC. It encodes CASSLNSGNDGYTF.

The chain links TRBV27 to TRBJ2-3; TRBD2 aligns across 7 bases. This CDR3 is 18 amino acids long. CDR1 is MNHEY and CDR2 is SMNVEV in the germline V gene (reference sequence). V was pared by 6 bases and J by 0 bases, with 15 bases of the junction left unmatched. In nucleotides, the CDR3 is TGTGCCAGCAGCCCTAGGCCCGGGGGGAGTTCTAGCACAGATACGCAGTATTTT. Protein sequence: CASSPRPGGSSSTDTQYF.

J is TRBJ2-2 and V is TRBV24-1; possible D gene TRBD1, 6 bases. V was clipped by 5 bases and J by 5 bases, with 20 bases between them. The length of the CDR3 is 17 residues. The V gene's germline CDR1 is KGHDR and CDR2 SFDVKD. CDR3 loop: CATSALQGVMGTGELFF. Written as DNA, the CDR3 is TGTGCCACCAGTGCCCTACAGGGTGTTATGGGGACCGGGGAGCTGTTTTTT.

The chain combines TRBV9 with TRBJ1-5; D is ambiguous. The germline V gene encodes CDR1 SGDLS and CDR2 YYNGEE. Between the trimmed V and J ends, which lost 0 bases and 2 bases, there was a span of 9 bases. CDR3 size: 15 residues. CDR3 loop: CASSVGPQGNQPQHF. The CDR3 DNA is TGTGCCAGCAGCGTAGGCCCCCAGGGCAATCAGCCCCAGCATTTT.

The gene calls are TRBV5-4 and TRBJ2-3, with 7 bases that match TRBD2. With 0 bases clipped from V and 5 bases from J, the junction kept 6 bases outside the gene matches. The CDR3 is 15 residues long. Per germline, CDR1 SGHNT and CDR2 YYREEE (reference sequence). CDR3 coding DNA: TGTGCCAGCAGCTTGGTAGGGAGGGTACAAGATACGCAGTATTTT. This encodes CASSLVGRVQDTQYF.

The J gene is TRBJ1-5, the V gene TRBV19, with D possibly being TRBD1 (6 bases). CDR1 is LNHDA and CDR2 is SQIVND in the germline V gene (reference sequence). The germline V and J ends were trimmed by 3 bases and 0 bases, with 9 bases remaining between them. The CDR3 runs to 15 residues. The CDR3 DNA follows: TGTGCCAGTAGTATGGACAGAAATAGCAATCAGCCCCAGCATTTT. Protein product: CASSMDRNSNQPQHF.

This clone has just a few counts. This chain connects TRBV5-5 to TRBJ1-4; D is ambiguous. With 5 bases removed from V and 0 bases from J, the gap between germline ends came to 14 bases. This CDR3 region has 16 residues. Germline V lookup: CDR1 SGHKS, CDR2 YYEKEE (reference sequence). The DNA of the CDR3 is TGTGCCAGCAGGGACGGACTGATTACAACTAATGAAAAACTGTTTTTT. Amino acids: CASRDGLITTNEKLFF. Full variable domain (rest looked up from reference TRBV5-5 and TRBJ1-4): DAGVTQSPTHLIKTRGQQVTLRCSPISGHKSVSWYQQVLGQGPQFIFQYYEKEERGRGNFPDRFSARQFPNYSSELNVNALLLGDSALYLCASRDGLITTNEKLFFGSGTQLSVL.

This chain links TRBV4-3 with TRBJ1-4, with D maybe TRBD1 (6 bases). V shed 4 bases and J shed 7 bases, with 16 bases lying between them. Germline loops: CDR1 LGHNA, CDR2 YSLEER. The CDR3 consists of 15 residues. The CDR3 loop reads CASSRGNTQGEKLFF. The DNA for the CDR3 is TGCGCCAGCAGCCGAGGTAACACACAGGGTGAAAAACTGTTTTTT.

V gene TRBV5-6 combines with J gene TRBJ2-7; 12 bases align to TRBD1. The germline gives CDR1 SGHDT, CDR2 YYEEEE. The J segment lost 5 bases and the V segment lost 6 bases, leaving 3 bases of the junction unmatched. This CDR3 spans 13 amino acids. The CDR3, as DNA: TGTGCCAGCATGGGACAGGGGGCCCACGAGCAGTACTTC. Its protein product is CASMGQGAHEQYF.

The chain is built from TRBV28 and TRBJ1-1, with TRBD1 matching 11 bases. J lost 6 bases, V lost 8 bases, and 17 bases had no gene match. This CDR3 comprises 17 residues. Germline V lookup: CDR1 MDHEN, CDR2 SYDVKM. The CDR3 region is CASPSAGTGGSHPEAFF. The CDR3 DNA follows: TGTGCCAGCCCTTCCGCCGGGACAGGGGGTTCTCACCCTGAAGCTTTCTTT.

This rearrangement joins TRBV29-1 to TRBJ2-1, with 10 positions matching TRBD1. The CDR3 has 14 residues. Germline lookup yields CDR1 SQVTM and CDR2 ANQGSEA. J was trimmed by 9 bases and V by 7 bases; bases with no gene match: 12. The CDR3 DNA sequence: TGCAGCGCTAAGACAGGGGGCGAAGGAGGTGAGCAGTTCTTC. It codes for CSAKTGGEGGEQFF.

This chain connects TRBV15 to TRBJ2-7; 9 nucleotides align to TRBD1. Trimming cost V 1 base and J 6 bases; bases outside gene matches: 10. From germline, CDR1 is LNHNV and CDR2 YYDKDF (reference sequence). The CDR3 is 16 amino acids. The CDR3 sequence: CATSRVSGTGKGEQYF. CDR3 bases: TGTGCCACCAGCAGAGTTTCCGGGACAGGGAAGGGCGAGCAGTACTTC.

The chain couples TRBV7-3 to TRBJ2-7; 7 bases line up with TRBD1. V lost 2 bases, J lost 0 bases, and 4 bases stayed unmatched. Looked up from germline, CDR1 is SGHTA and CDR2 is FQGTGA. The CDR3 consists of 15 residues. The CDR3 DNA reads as TGTGCCAGCAGCTTATCTGGGGACAGCTCCTACGAGCAGTACTTC. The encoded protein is CASSLSGDSSYEQYF.

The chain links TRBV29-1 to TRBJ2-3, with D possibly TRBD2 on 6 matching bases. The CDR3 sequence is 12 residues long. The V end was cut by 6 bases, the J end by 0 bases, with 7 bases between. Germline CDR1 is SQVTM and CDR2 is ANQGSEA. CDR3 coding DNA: TGCAGCGTGGAGGGGAGCACAGATACGCAGTATTTT. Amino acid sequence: CSVEGSTDTQYF.

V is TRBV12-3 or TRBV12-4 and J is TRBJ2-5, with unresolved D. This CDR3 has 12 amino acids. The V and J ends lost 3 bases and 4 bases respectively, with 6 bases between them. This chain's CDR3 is CASSFVRETQYF. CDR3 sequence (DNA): TGTGCCAGCAGTTTCGTCCGAGAGACCCAGTACTTC.

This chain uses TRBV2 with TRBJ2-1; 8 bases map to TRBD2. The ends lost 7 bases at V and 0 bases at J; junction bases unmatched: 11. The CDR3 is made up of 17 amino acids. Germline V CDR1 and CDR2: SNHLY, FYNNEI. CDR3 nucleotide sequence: TGTGCCAGCACTTACGGGACTAGGTTAAGCTCCTACAATGAGCAGTTCTTC. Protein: CASTYGTRLSSYNEQFF.

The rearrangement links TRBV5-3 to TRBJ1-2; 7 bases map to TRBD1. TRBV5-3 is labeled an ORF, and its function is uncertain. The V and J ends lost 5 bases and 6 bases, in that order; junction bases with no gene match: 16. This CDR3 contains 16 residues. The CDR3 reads CARSRGDRRIGNGYTF. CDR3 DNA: TGTGCCAGAAGTAGAGGGGACAGAAGGATCGGGAATGGCTACACCTTC.

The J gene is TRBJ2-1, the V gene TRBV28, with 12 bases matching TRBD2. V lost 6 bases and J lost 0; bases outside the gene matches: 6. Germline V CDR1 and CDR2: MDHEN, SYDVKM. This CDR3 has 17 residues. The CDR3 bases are TGTGCCAGCAGGACGACTAGCGGGGGTGGCTCCTACAATGAGCAGTTCTTC. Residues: CASRTTSGGGSYNEQFF.

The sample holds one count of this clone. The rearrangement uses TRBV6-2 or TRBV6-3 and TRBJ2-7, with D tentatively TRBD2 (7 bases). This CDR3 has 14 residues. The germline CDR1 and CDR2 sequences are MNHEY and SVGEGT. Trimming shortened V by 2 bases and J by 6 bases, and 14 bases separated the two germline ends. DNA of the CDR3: TGTGCCAGCAGTTACCGTTCGGGGGGCAGCGAGCAGTACTTC. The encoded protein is CASSYRSGGSEQYF.

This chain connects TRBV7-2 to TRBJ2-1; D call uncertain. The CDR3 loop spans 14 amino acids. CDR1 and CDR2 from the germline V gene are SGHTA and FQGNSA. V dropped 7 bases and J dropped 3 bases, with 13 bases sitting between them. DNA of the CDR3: TGTGCCAGCACCAATTCGAGGAGCTACAATGAGCAGTTCTTC. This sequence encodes CASTNSRSYNEQFF.

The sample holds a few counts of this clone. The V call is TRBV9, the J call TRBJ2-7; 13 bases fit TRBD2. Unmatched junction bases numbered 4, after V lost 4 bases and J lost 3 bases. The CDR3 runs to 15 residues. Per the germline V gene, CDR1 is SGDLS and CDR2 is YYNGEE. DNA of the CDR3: TGTGCCAGCAGCCCGGGACTAGCGGGACTCTACGAGCAGTACTTC. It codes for CASSPGLAGLYEQYF. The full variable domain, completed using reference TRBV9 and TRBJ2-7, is DSGVTQTPKHLITATGQRVTLRCSPRSGDLSVYWYQQSLDQGLQFLIQYYNGEERAKGNILERFSAQQFPDLHSELNLSSLELGDSALYFCASSPGLAGLYEQYFGPGTRLTVT.

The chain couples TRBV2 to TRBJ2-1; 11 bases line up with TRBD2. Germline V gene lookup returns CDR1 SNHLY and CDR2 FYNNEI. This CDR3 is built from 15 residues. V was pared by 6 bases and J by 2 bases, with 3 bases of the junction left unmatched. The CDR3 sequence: CASSALAGAYNEQFF. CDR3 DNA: TGTGCCAGCAGCGCACTAGCGGGGGCCTACAATGAGCAGTTCTTC.

The CDR3 protein is CASTAAGGRGNEQFF. CDR3 coding DNA: TGTGCCAGCACCGCGGCGGGTGGGAGGGGGAATGAGCAGTTCTTC. The chain combines TRBV28 with TRBJ2-1, with a tentative D call TRBD2 (7 bases). CDR1 and CDR2 from the germline V gene are MDHEN and SYDVKM. The V and J ends lost 7 bases and 7 bases respectively, with 20 bases between them. CDR3 length: 15 residues.

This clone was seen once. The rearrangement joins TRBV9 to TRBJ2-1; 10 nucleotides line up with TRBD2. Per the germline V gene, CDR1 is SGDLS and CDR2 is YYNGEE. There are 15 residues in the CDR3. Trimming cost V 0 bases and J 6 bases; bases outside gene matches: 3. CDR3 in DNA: TGTGCCAGCAGCGTAGAAGGGACTAGCGCCAATGAGCAGTTCTTC. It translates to CASSVEGTSANEQFF.